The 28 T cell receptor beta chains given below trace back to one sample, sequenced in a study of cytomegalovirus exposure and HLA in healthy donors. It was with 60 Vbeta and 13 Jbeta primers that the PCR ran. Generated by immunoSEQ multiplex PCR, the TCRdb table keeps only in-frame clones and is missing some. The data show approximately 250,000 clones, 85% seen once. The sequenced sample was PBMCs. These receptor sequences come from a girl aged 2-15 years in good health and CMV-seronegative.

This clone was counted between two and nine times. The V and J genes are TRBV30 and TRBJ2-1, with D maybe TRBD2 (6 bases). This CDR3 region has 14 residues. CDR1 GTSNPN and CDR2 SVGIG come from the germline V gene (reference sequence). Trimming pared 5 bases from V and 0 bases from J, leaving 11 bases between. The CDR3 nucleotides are TGTGCCTGGGAACGGGGGAGCTCCTACAATGAGCAGTTCTTC. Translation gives CAWERGSSYNEQFF.

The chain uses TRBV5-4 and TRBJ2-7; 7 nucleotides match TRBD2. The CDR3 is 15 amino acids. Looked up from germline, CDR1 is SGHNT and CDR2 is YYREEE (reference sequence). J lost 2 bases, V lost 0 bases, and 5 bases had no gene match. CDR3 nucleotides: TGTGCCAGCAGCTTGGGAGGGACTAACACCTACGAGCAGTACTTC. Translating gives CASSLGGTNTYEQYF.

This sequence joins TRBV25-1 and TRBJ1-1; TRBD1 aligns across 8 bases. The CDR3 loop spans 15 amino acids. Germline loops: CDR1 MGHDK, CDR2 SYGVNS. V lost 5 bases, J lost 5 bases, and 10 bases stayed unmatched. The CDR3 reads CASSPLTGVGTEAFF. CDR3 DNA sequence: TGTGCCAGCAGTCCGTTGACAGGGGTAGGGACTGAAGCTTTCTTT.

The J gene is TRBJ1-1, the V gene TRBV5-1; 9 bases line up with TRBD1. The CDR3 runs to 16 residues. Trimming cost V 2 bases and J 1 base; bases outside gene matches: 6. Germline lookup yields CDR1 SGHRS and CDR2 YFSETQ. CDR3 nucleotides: TGCGCCAGCAGCTTACATCCGGGACAGGGGAACACTGAAGCTTTCTTT. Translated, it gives CASSLHPGQGNTEAFF.

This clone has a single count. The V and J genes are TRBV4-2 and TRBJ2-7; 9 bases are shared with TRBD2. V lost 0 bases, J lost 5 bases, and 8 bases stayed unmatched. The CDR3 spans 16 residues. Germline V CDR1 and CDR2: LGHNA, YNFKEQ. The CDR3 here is CASSQEGREGRHEQYF. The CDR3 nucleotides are TGTGCCAGCAGCCAAGAAGGGCGGGAGGGCCGCCACGAGCAGTACTTC.

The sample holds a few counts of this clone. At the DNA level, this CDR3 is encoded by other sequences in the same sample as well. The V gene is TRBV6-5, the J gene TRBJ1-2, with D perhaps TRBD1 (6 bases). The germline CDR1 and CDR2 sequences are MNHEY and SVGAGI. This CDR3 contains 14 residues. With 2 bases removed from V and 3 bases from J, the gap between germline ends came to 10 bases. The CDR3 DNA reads TGTGCCAGCAGTTACCGAGGGGGACACTATGGCTACACCTTC. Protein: CASSYRGGHYGYTF.

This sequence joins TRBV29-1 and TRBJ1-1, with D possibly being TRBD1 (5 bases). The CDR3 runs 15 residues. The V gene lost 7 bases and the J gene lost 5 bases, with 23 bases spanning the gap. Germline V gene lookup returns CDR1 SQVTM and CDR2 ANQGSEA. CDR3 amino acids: CSALREAGLRTEAFF. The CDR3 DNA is TGCAGCGCTCTCAGGGAGGCGGGGTTACGGACTGAAGCTTTCTTT.

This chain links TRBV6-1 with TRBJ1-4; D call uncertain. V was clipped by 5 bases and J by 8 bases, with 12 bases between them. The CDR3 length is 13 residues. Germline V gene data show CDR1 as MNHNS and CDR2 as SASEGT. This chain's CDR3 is CASSSREAEKLFF. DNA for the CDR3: TGTGCCAGCAGTTCCCGCGAGGCCGAAAAACTGTTTTTT.

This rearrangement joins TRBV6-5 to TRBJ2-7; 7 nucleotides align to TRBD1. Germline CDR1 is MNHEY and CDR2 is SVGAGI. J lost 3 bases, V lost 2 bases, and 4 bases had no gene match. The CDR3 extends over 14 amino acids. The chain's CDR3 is CASSYRGRGYEQYF. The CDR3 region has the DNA TGTGCCAGCAGTTACAGGGGGCGAGGCTACGAGCAGTACTTC.

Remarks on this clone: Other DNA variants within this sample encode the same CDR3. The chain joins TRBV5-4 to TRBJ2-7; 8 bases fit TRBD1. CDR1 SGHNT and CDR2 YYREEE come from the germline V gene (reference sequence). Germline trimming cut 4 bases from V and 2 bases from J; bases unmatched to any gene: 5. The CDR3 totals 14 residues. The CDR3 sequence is CASSPGQVTYEQYF. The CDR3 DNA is TGTGCCAGCAGCCCGGGACAGGTAACCTACGAGCAGTACTTC.

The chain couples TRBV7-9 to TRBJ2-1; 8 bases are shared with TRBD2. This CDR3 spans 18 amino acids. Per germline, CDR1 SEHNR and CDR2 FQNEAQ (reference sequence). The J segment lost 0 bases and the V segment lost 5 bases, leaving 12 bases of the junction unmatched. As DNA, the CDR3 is TGTGCCAGCAGCGCGGGGGGACGGTCTTTCAGCTCCTACAATGAGCAGTTCTTC. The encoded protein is CASSAGGRSFSSYNEQFF.

This CDR3 is CASSEFQLAASYEQYF. The CDR3 region has the DNA TGCGCCAGCAGTGAGTTTCAACTAGCGGCCTCCTACGAGCAGTACTTC. This chain connects TRBV10-2 to TRBJ2-7; 8 nucleotides line up with TRBD2. J lost 0 bases, V lost 1 base, and 5 bases had no gene match. The CDR3 has 16 amino acids. The V gene's germline CDR1 is WSHSY and CDR2 SAAADI.

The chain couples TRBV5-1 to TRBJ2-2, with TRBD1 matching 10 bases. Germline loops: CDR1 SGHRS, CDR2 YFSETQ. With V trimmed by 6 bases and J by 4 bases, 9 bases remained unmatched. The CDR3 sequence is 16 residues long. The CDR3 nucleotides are TGCGCCAGCAAAAACCCGGGACAGGGGTTCACCGGGGAGCTGTTTTTT. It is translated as CASKNPGQGFTGELFF.

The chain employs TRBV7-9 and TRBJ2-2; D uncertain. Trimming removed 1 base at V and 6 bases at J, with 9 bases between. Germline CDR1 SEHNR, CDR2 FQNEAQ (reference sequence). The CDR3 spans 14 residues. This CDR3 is CASSLGPASGELFF. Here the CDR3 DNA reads TGTGCCAGCAGCTTAGGCCCAGCGTCCGGGGAGCTGTTTTTT.

CDR3 sequence reads: CASSEKATSVKEGNEQFF. CDR3 DNA: TGTGCCAGCAGTGAAAAGGCGACTAGCGTAAAGGAGGGCAATGAGCAGTTCTTC. This chain joins TRBV6-4 and TRBJ2-1; 8 bases are a match to TRBD2. Germline CDR1 MRHNA, CDR2 SNTAGT. V lost 3 bases to trimming and J lost 6 bases; unmatched junction nucleotides: 16. This CDR3 spans 18 amino acids.

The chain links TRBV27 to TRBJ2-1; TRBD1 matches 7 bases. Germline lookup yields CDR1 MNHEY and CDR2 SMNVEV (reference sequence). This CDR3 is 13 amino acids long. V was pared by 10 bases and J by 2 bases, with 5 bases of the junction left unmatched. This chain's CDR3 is CATKGTAYNEQFF. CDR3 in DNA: TGTGCCACCAAAGGGACAGCCTACAATGAGCAGTTCTTC.

CDR3 protein: CASTSKETQYF. Here the CDR3 DNA reads TGTGCCAGCACCTCTAAAGAGACCCAGTACTTC. The chain joins TRBV27 to TRBJ2-5; D is undetermined. Trimming pared 7 bases from V and 3 bases from J, leaving 6 bases between. Germline loops: CDR1 MNHEY, CDR2 SMNVEV (reference sequence). The CDR3 extends over 11 amino acids.

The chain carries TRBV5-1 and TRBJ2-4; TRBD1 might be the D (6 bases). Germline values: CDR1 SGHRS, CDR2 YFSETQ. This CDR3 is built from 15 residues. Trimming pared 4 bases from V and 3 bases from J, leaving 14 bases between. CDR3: CASSNQQGDKNIQYF. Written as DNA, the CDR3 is TGCGCCAGCAGCAATCAACAGGGTGACAAAAACATTCAGTACTTC.

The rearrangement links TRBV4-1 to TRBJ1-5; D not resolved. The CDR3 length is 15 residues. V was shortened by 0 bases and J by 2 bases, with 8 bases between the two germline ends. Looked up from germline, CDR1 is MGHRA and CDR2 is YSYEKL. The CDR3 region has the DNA TGCGCCAGCAGCCAAGAGGGAGTGGGCAATCAGCCCCAGCATTTT. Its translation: CASSQEGVGNQPQHF.

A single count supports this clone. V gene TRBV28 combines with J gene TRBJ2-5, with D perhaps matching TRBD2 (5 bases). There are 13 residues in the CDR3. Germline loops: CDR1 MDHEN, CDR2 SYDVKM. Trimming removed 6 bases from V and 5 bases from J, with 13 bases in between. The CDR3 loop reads CASRRPRGETQYF. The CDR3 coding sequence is TGTGCCAGCAGACGCCCCCGAGGGGAGACCCAGTACTTC.

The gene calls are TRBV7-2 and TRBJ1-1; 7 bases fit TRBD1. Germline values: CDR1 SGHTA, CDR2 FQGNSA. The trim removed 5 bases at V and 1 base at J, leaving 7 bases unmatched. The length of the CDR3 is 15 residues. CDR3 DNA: TGTGCCAGCAGCACACAGGGGAAGACGAACACTGAAGCTTTCTTT. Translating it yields CASSTQGKTNTEAFF.

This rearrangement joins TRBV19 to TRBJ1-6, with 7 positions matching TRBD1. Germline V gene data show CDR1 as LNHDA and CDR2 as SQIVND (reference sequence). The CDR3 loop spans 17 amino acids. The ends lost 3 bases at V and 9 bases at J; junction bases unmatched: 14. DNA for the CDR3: TGTGCCAGTAGTATTGGGTTCGACAGGGAAGTTGGTTCACCCCTCCACTTT. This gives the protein CASSIGFDREVGSPLHF.

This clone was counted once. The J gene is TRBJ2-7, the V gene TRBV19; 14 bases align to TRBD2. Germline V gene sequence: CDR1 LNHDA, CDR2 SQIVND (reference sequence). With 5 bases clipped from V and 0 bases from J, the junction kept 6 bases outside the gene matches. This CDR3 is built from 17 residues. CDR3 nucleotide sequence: TGTGCCAGTAGTCGGACTAGCGGGGGGACGAGCTCCTACGAGCAGTACTTC. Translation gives CASSRTSGGTSSYEQYF.

The CDR3 loop reads CASSYTGRGTVQPQHF. CDR3 nucleotides: TGTGCCAGCAGCTATACAGGGCGGGGGACTGTGCAGCCCCAGCATTTT. The J gene is TRBJ1-5, the V gene TRBV27, with a tentative D call TRBD1 (6 bases). V was shortened by 6 bases and J by 7 bases, with 22 bases between the two germline ends. Germline loops: CDR1 MNHEY, CDR2 SMNVEV (reference sequence). The CDR3 consists of 16 residues.

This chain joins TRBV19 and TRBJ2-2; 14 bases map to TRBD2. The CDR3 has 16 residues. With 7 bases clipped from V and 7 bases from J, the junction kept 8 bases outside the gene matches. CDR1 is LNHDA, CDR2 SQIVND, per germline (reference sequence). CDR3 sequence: CASTSGTSGRDGELFF. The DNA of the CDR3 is TGTGCCAGTACCTCCGGGACTAGCGGGAGAGACGGGGAGCTGTTTTTT.

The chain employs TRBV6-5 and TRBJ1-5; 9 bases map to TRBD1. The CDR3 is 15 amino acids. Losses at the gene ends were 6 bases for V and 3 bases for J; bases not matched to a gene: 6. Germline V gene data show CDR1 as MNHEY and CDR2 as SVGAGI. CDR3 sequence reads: CASSETGGPNQPQHF. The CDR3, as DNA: TGTGCCAGCAGCGAAACAGGGGGCCCCAATCAGCCCCAGCATTTT.

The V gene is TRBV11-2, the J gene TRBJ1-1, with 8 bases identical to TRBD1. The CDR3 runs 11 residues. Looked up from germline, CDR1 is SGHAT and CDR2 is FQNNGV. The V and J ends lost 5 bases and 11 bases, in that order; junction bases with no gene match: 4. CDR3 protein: CASSRQGTAFF. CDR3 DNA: TGTGCCAGCAGCCGACAGGGGACGGCTTTCTTT. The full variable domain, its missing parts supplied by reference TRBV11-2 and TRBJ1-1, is EAGVAQSPRYKIIEKRQSVAFWCNPISGHATLYWYQQILGQGPKLLIQFQNNGVVDDSQLPKDRFSAERLKGVDSTLKIQPAKLEDSAVYLCASSRQGTAFFGQGTRLTVV.

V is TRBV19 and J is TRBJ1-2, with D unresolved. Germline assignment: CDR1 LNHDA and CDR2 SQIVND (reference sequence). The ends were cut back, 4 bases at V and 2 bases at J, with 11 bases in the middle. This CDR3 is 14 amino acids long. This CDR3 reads CASSREAGNYGYTF. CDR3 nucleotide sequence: TGTGCCAGTAGTAGAGAAGCAGGAAACTATGGCTACACCTTC.